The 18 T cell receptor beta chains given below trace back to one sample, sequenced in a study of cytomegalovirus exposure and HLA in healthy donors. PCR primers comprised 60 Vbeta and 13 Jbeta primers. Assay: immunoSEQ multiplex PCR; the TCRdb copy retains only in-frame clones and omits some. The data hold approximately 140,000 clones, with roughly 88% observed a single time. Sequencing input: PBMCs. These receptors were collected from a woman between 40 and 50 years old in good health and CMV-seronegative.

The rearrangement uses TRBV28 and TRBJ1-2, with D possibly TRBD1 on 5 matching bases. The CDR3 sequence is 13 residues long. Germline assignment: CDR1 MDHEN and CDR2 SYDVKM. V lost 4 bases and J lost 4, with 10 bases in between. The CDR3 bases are TGTGCCAGCAGTTACACAGGACGCTATGGCTACACCTTC. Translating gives CASSYTGRYGYTF.

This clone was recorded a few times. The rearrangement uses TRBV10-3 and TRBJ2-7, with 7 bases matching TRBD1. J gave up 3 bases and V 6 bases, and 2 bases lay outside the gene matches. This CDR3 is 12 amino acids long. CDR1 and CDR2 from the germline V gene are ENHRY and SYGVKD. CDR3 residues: CAISGDSYEQYF. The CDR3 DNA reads TGTGCCATCAGCGGGGACAGCTACGAGCAGTACTTC.

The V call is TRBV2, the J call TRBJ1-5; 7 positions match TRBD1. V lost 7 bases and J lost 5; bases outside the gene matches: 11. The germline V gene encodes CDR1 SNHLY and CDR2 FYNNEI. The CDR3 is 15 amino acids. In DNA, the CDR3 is TGTGCCAGCATGGAAGGGGGCAGCGGTGATCAGCCCCAGCATTTT. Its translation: CASMEGGSGDQPQHF.

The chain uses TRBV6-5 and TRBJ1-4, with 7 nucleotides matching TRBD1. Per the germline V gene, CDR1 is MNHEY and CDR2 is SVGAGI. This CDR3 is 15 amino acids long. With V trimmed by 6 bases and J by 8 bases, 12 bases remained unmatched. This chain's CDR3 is CASRKGQSRWEKLFF. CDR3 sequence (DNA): TGTGCCAGCAGAAAGGGACAGAGCCGGTGGGAAAAACTGTTTTTT.

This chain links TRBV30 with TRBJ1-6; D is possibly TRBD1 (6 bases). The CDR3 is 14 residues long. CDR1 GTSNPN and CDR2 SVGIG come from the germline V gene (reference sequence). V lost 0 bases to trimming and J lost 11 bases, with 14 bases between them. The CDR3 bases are TGTGCCTGGAGTGTACAAGGGGGAGGGACACCCCTCCACTTT. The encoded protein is CAWSVQGGGTPLHF.

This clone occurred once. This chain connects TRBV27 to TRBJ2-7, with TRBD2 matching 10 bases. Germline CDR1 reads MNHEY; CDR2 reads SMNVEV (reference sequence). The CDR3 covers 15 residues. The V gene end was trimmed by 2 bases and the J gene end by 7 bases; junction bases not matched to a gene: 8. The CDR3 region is CASSLILAGVGEQYF. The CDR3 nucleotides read TGTGCCAGCAGTTTAATTCTAGCGGGAGTAGGGGAGCAGTACTTC.

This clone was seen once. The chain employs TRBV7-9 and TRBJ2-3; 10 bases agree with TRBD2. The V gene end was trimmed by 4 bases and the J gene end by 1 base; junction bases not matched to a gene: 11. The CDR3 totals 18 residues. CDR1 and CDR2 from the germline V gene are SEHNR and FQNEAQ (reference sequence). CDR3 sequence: CASSSLGSGRAGTDTQYF. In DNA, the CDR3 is TGTGCCAGCAGCTCCCTCGGCAGCGGGAGGGCCGGCACAGATACGCAGTATTTT.

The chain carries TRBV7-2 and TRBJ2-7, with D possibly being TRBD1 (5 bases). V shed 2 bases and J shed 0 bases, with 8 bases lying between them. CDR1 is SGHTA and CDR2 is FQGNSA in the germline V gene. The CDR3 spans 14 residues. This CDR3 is CASSLKGISYEQYF. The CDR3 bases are TGTGCCAGCAGCTTAAAGGGGATCTCCTACGAGCAGTACTTC.

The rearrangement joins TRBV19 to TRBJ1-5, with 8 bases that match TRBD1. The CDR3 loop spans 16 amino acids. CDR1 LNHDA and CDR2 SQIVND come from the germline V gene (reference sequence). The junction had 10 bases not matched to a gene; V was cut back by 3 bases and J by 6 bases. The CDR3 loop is CASSMEGQVFSQPQHF. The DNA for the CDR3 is TGTGCCAGTAGTATGGAGGGACAGGTATTCAGTCAGCCCCAGCATTTT.

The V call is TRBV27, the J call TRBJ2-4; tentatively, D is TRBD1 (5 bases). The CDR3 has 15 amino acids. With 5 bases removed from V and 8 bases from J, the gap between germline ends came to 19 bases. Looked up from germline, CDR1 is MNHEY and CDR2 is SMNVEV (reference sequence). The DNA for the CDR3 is TGTGCCAGCAGTGCGACCCCAGGGTCCCGACACATTCAGTACTTC. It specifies CASSATPGSRHIQYF.

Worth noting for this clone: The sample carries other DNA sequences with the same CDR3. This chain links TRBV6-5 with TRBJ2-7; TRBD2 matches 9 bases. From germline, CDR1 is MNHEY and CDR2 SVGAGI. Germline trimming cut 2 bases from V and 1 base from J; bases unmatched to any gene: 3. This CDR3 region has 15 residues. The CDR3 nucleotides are TGTGCCAGCAGTTACAGCCTAGCGGGGTCCTACGAGCAGTACTTC. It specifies CASSYSLAGSYEQYF.

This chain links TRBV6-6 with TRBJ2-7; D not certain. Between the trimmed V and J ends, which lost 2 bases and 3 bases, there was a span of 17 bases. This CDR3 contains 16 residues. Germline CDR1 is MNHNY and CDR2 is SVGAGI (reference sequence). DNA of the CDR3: TGTGCCAGCAGTTACCACAGTGAATCTTACATCTACGAGCAGTACTTC. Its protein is CASSYHSESYIYEQYF.

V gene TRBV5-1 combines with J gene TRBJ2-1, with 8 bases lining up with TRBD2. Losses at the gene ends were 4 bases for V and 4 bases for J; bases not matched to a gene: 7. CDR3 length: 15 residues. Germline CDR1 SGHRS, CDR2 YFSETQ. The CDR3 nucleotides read TGCGCCAGCAGCCCGAGCGGGGGAGCGTACAATGAGCAGTTCTTC. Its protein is CASSPSGGAYNEQFF.

CDR3 in DNA: TGTGCCAGCAGCCTCGGGGGGGACTCCTACAATGAGCAGTTCTTC. Its translation: CASSLGGDSYNEQFF. The chain couples TRBV28 to TRBJ2-1, with 8 nucleotides matching TRBD2. The germline CDR1 and CDR2 sequences are MDHEN and SYDVKM. The length of the CDR3 is 15 residues. J gave up 0 bases and V 6 bases, and 4 bases lay outside the gene matches.

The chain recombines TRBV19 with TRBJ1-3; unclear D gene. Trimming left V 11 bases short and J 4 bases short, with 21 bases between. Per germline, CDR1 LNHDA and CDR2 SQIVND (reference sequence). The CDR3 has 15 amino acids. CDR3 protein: CAGGSTEPSGNTIYF. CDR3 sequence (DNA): TGTGCCGGAGGATCTACGGAACCCTCGGGAAACACCATATATTTT.

The chain's CDR3 is CAWSRWGPYEQYF. In nucleotides, the CDR3 is TGTGCCTGGTCTAGATGGGGCCCCTACGAGCAGTACTTC. This chain uses TRBV30 with TRBJ2-7; weak D call: TRBD1 (5 bases). Germline CDR1 GTSNPN, CDR2 SVGIG (reference sequence). V was pared by 5 bases and J by 2 bases, with 13 bases between. The CDR3 extends over 13 amino acids.

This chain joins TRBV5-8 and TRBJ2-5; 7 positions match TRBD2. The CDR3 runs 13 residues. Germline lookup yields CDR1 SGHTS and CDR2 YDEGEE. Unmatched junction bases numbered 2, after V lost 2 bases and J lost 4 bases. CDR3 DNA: TGTGCCAGCAGCTTCGGCGGGAGAGAGACCCAGTACTTC. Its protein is CASSFGGRETQYF. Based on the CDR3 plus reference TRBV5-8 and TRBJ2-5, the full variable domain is EAGVTQSPTHLIKTRGQQATLRCSPISGHTSVYWYQQALGLGLQFLLWYDEGEERNRGNFPPRFSGRQFPNYSSELNVNALELEDSALYLCASSFGGRETQYFGPGTRLLVL.

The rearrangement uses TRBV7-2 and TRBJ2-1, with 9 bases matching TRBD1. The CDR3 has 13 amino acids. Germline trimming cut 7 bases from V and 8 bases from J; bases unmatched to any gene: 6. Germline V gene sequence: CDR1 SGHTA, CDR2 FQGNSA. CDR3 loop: CASMRDRVDEQFF. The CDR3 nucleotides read TGTGCCAGCATGCGGGACAGGGTTGATGAGCAGTTCTTC.